The 15 T cell receptor beta chains listed next were all sequenced from one sample in a study of human CD8 memory T cell subsets. Construction of TCR beta libraries was accomplished by means of UMI-labeled 5' RACE. After re-calling the 5' RACE reads, TCRdb lists one entry per CDR3 protein, DNA absent. The listing records 7,900 or so distinct CDR3 sequences. The sequenced sample consisted of CD8+ T cells from PBMCs. The receptors come from a human donor in good health.

The chain is built from TRBV7-9 and TRBJ2-1; TCRdb picks TRBD1, but there is no DNA to check that call. CDR3 length: 11 amino acids. CDR1 and CDR2 from the germline V gene are SEHNR and FQNEAQ (reference sequence). This CDR3 reads CASGGAPEQFF.

The chain's CDR3 is CASSESNEQFF. This chain joins TRBV27 and TRBJ2-1. CDR1 and CDR2 (germline): MNHEY, SMNVEV (reference sequence). This CDR3 contains 11 residues.

The genes are TRBV14 and TRBJ2-7; TCRdb picks TRBD2, but there is no DNA to check that call. The V gene's germline CDR1 is SGHDN and CDR2 FVKESK. This CDR3 contains 14 residues. The chain's CDR3 is CARRSTSGEDEQYF.

The chain uses TRBV7-3 and TRBJ2-3; TCRdb proposes TRBD2, but this gene call is untestable without DNA. CDR1 is SGHTA, CDR2 FQGTGA, per germline. There are 20 residues in the CDR3. CDR3: CASSFGASGSTLPSTDTQYF.

V gene TRBV15 combines with J gene TRBJ2-7; without DNA, the TCRdb call of TRBD1 cannot be checked. Germline V gives CDR1 LNHNV, CDR2 YYDKDF (reference sequence). The CDR3 extends over 17 amino acids. The CDR3 loop is CATSRPLGGGPGDEQYF.

This chain uses TRBV2 with TRBJ1-6; absent DNA, TCRdb's TRBD1 call cannot be checked. Germline lookup yields CDR1 SNHLY and CDR2 FYNNEI. This CDR3 spans 15 amino acids. CDR3 region: CASRLPGQGFGTLHF.

This chain connects TRBV9 to TRBJ2-1. The CDR3 consists of 15 residues. Germline-derived CDR1 and CDR2 are SGDLS and YYNGEE. Here the CDR3 reads CASSVQGAAYNEQFF.

This chain links TRBV7-9 with TRBJ2-2; TCRdb names TRBD1, which stays unverified in the absence of DNA. The V gene's germline CDR1 is SEHNR and CDR2 FQNEAQ (reference sequence). The CDR3 runs to 14 residues. The CDR3 protein is CASSLTTGVGELFF.

The CDR3 sequence: CAIKHPGPFEKLFF. This sequence joins TRBV19 and TRBJ1-4; TCRdb selects TRBD1, and the lack of DNA leaves this call unchecked. The CDR3 contains 14 residues. The germline gives CDR1 LNHDA, CDR2 SQIVND (reference sequence).

The rearrangement links TRBV10-3 to TRBJ2-3. CDR3 length: 17 residues. The germline V gene has CDR1 ENHRY and CDR2 SYGVKD. The CDR3 loop reads CAISESIRGTGTDTQYF.

CDR3 region: CASSPTGRVQETQYF. The chain employs TRBV28 and TRBJ2-5; the TCRdb D gene call, TRBD1, has no DNA to confirm it. CDR1 and CDR2 (germline): MDHEN, SYDVKM. This CDR3 is built from 15 residues.

The chain combines TRBV20-1 with TRBJ2-7. The CDR3 length is 13 residues. Germline CDR1 is DFQATT and CDR2 is SNEGSKA (reference sequence). The chain's CDR3 is CSARQAYSYEQYF.

The J gene is TRBJ2-3, the V gene TRBV20-1; checking the TCRdb D call of TRBD2 is not possible without DNA. CDR3 length: 18 amino acids. The V gene's germline CDR1 is DFQATT and CDR2 SNEGSKA (reference sequence). The CDR3: CSARDRPPGDLFGDTQYF.

The CDR3 region is CASSGRGQETQYF. The chain is built from TRBV11-2 and TRBJ2-5; the TRBD2 assignment by TCRdb is unverifiable without DNA. The CDR3 covers 13 residues. Per germline, CDR1 SGHAT and CDR2 FQNNGV.

This clonotype is medium-sized (0.01 to 0.1%) by frequency. The V call is TRBV5-6, the J call TRBJ2-1. The CDR3 extends over 11 amino acids. The germline gives CDR1 SGHDT, CDR2 YYEEEE. The CDR3 sequence is CASSLGEEQFF.